The 27 T cell receptor beta chains in this list originate from one sample, sequenced in a study of post-analysis software for immune sequencing data. Tagging with unique molecular identifiers was a feature of the TCR beta cDNA libraries. MiXCR was run by TCRdb on the PCR reads, yielding one entry per CDR3 protein. The data contain about 460,000 distinct CDR3 sequences, under 55% of them seen just once; the ten biggest clones take up around 10%. Study conclusions and caveats: Compared with controls, patients had more of roughly five TRBV segments, including TRBV5-6, TRBV5-1 and TRBV20-1.

No antigens are known for them. Sequencing was done on a sample of blood. The receptors were gathered from a girl between 10 and 17 years old with multiple sclerosis.

This clonotype was seen more than once but under ten times. The CDR3 region is CASSEGGEGNYGYTF. The CDR3 DNA reads as TGTGCCAGCAGTGAAGGAGGGGAAGGCAACTATGGCTACACCTTC. The genes are TRBV6-1 and TRBJ1-2; D is perhaps TRBD1 (5 bases). V was pared by 1 base and J by 2 bases, with 11 bases between. The length of the CDR3 is 15 residues. Germline CDR1 and CDR2: MNHNS and SASEGT.

The sample holds a few counts of this clonotype. CDR3 sequence (DNA): TGCAGCGTTGAGCCCTCCACAGATACGCAGTATTTT. Residues: CSVEPSTDTQYF. The V call is TRBV29-1, the J call TRBJ2-3; D unresolved. Germline CDR1 reads SQVTM; CDR2 reads ANQGSEA. V lost 3 bases and J lost 2, with 6 bases in between. This CDR3 contains 12 residues.

This chain uses TRBV27 with TRBJ1-1; 9 bases map to TRBD1. CDR1 is MNHEY, CDR2 SMNVEV, per germline (reference sequence). The length of the CDR3 is 16 residues. V shed 1 base, J shed 1 base, and the junction held 4 bases outside the gene matches. The CDR3 sequence: CASSLLGQGRNTEAFF. The CDR3 DNA follows: TGTGCCAGCAGTTTATTAGGACAGGGGAGGAACACTGAAGCTTTCTTT.

The chain combines TRBV28 with TRBJ2-5; tentatively, D is TRBD1 (6 bases). The CDR3 is made up of 15 amino acids. The germline V gene encodes CDR1 MDHEN and CDR2 SYDVKM. V was pared by 5 bases and J by 5 bases, with 18 bases between. The CDR3 coding sequence is TGTGCCAGCAGTGCGGTACAGGGAGTGAGCGAGACCCAGTACTTC. Translating gives CASSAVQGVSETQYF.

This clonotype was counted at least ten times. The J gene is TRBJ2-3, the V gene TRBV20-1, with D perhaps matching TRBD2 (5 bases). This CDR3 has 14 residues. Trimming pared 1 base from V and 1 base from J, leaving 9 bases between. CDR1 is DFQATT, CDR2 SNEGSKA, per germline (reference sequence). This CDR3 reads CSARASGRTDTQYF. CDR3 in DNA: TGCAGTGCTAGAGCGAGCGGTCGCACAGATACGCAGTATTTT.

This sequence joins TRBV10-3 and TRBJ1-2; D possibly corresponds to TRBD1 (6 bases). The germline gives CDR1 ENHRY, CDR2 SYGVKD. The CDR3 is 14 residues long. Trimming removed 1 base at V and 4 bases at J, with 10 bases between. Written as DNA, the CDR3 is TGTGCCATCAGTGAGTTGGGGGCTAGCTATGGCTACACCTTC. Residues: CAISELGASYGYTF.

This clonotype came up a few times. The chain combines TRBV20-1 with TRBJ2-3; D is possibly TRBD2 (10 bases). This CDR3 is built from 20 residues. Germline V CDR1 and CDR2: DFQATT, SNEGSKA (reference sequence). Trimming took off 0 bases at V and 2 bases at J, with 27 bases between the two ends. The CDR3 sequence: CSARDPGTGITSGATDTQYF. CDR3 coding DNA: TGCAGTGCTAGAGATCCCGGGACAGGGATAACTAGCGGGGCCACAGATACGCAGTATTTT.

This clonotype was seen a few times. The chain uses TRBV12-3 or TRBV12-4 and TRBJ2-1; TRBD2 matches at 7 bases. This CDR3 is built from 11 residues. Losses at the gene ends were 4 bases for V and 12 bases for J; bases not matched to a gene: 3. In nucleotides, the CDR3 is TGTGCCAGCAGTTACGGGGGGATGCAGTTCTTC. Translated: CASSYGGMQFF.

V gene TRBV20-1 combines with J gene TRBJ1-2; 7 nucleotides match TRBD1. Unmatched junction bases numbered 7, after V lost 2 bases and J lost 4 bases. This CDR3 has 14 residues. The V gene's germline CDR1 is DFQATT and CDR2 SNEGSKA (reference sequence). In DNA, the CDR3 is TGCAGTGCTAGACCACAGGGGCTGCGCTATGGCTACACCTTC. Translating gives CSARPQGLRYGYTF.

V and J are TRBV28 and TRBJ1-2; tentative D call: TRBD1 (6 bases). Germline values: CDR1 MDHEN, CDR2 SYDVKM. Trimming stripped 5 bases from V and 0 bases from J, with 13 bases between. The CDR3 consists of 15 residues. The CDR3 loop reads CASSPPQGPNYGYTF. The CDR3 region has the DNA TGTGCCAGCAGTCCCCCACAGGGCCCTAACTATGGCTACACCTTC.

This rearrangement joins TRBV7-2 to TRBJ2-7; D assignment may be TRBD1 or TRBD2 (5 bases each). Germline V gene lookup returns CDR1 SGHTA and CDR2 FQGNSA. This CDR3 spans 15 amino acids. V was clipped by 0 bases and J by 0 bases, with 9 bases between them. CDR3 protein: CASSLAGTNSYEQYF. For the CDR3, the DNA is TGTGCCAGCAGCTTAGCTGGGACCAACTCCTACGAGCAGTACTTC. Complete variable domain (other parts from reference TRBV7-2 and TRBJ2-7): GAGVSQSPSNKVTEKGKDVELRCDPISGHTALYWYRQSLGQGLEFLIYFQGNSAPDKSGLPSDRFSAERTGGSVSTLTIQRTQQEDSAVYLCASSLAGTNSYEQYFGPGTRLTVT.

The chain uses TRBV10-3 and TRBJ2-1; 7 bases match TRBD2. Germline V lookup: CDR1 ENHRY, CDR2 SYGVKD. This CDR3 contains 14 residues. V was clipped by 8 bases and J by 5 bases; unmatched bases: 9. CDR3 loop: CAIGAIAGNNEQFF. CDR3 nucleotides: TGTGCCATCGGTGCTATAGCGGGTAACAATGAGCAGTTCTTC.

The chain uses TRBV7-9 and TRBJ2-3; D not resolved. The germline CDR1 and CDR2 sequences are SEHNR and FQNEAQ (reference sequence). Trimming removed 2 bases at V and 6 bases at J, with 9 bases between. This CDR3 is built from 13 residues. The CDR3 loop reads CASSLIAKDTQYF. The CDR3 nucleotides are TGTGCCAGCAGCTTAATCGCGAAGGATACGCAGTATTTT.

This clonotype has more than one count but fewer than ten. V gene TRBV28 combines with J gene TRBJ2-5; D is unclear. Looked up from germline, CDR1 is MDHEN and CDR2 is SYDVKM. The V end lost 7 bases, the J end lost 1 base, and 7 bases lay between the germline ends. This CDR3 has 12 amino acids. CDR3 nucleotides: TGTGCCAGCAACCGGGCCCAAGAGACCCAGTACTTC. It translates to CASNRAQETQYF.

This sequence joins TRBV29-1 and TRBJ2-7, with D perhaps TRBD1 (6 bases). Trimming stripped 6 bases from V and 2 bases from J, with 14 bases between. The CDR3 runs 13 residues. The germline CDR1 and CDR2 sequences are SQVTM and ANQGSEA. The CDR3 DNA follows: TGCAGCGTGGAACAGGGCTCCCCCTACGAGCAGTACTTC. The encoded protein is CSVEQGSPYEQYF.

This clonotype was recorded a few times. The chain is built from TRBV9 and TRBJ2-7; D possibly corresponds to TRBD1 (5 bases). The CDR3 consists of 15 residues. Trimming shortened V by 4 bases and J by 1 base, and 15 bases separated the two germline ends. The germline gives CDR1 SGDLS, CDR2 YYNGEE. The CDR3 nucleotides read TGTGCCAGCAGCCCCAGGGCAGGGAATTCCTACGAGCAGTACTTC. It specifies CASSPRAGNSYEQYF.

The CDR3 is CASSSGTKAMDEQFF. The CDR3, as DNA: TGTGCCAGCAGTAGCGGTACGAAAGCCATGGATGAGCAGTTCTTC. V and J are TRBV12-3 or TRBV12-4 and TRBJ2-1; D may be TRBD2 (5 bases). The CDR3 runs to 15 residues. V was clipped by 5 bases and J by 8 bases, with 19 bases between them.

This clonotype has just a few counts. The chain combines TRBV20-1 with TRBJ2-7; 9 bases line up with TRBD2. This CDR3 region has 13 residues. Unmatched junction bases numbered 10, after V lost 7 bases and J lost 6 bases. CDR1 is DFQATT and CDR2 is SNEGSKA in the germline V gene (reference sequence). The CDR3 coding sequence is TGCAGTGGATCTATAGCGGGAGCCCTCGAGCAGTACTTC. Protein: CSGSIAGALEQYF.

This clonotype came up many times. V usage is TRBV20-1 and J usage is TRBJ2-1, with D maybe TRBD1 (6 bases). Germline CDR1 reads DFQATT; CDR2 reads SNEGSKA (reference sequence). Between the trimmed V and J ends, which lost 7 bases and 5 bases, there was a span of 27 bases. This CDR3 region has 17 residues. CDR3 loop: CSVTSEDSVWRHNEQFF. The CDR3 region has the DNA TGCAGTGTCACCAGCGAGGACAGCGTTTGGCGCCACAATGAGCAGTTCTTC.

This clonotype has just a few counts. The DNA for the CDR3 is TGCAGCGTACGGGATCAGTCCGAGACCCAGTACTTC. It specifies CSVRDQSETQYF. The rearrangement joins TRBV29-1 to TRBJ2-5; TRBD2 might be the D (5 bases). Germline V gene lookup returns CDR1 SQVTM and CDR2 ANQGSEA. The CDR3 is 12 residues long. V lost 6 bases, J lost 5 bases, and 13 bases lay in between.

This chain connects TRBV28 to TRBJ1-5, with D possibly being TRBD1 (6 bases). This CDR3 spans 14 amino acids. The V gene lost 6 bases and the J gene lost 4 bases, with 13 bases spanning the gap. CDR1 and CDR2 (germline): MDHEN, SYDVKM. The CDR3 sequence is CASRGGQGNQPQHF. For the CDR3, the DNA is TGTGCCAGCAGAGGAGGGCAGGGGAATCAGCCCCAGCATTTT. Full variable domain (missing parts from reference TRBV28 and TRBJ1-5): DVKVTQSSRYLVKRTGEKVFLECVQDMDHENMFWYRQDPGLGLRLIYFSYDVKMKEKGDIPEGYSVSREKKERFSLILESASTNQTSMYLCASRGGQGNQPQHFGDGTRLSIL.

This chain joins TRBV15 and TRBJ2-7, with 9 bases matching TRBD2. CDR1 is LNHNV, CDR2 YYDKDF, per germline (reference sequence). The CDR3 is 16 amino acids. The ends lost 1 base at V and 2 bases at J; junction bases unmatched: 6. The CDR3 reads CATSRVGPSGTYEQYF. CDR3 coding DNA: TGTGCCACCAGCAGAGTGGGGCCTAGCGGGACCTACGAGCAGTACTTC.

The chain uses TRBV7-6 and TRBJ2-5; perhaps D is TRBD1 or TRBD2 (5 bases each). The CDR3 totals 16 residues. The V gene's germline CDR1 is SGHVS and CDR2 FNYEAQ. The V gene lost 7 bases and the J gene lost 3 bases, with 21 bases spanning the gap. The CDR3 reads CASNLRPGPNEETQYF. The CDR3 DNA is TGTGCCAGCAACCTGAGGCCGGGACCCAACGAAGAGACCCAGTACTTC.

V gene TRBV28 combines with J gene TRBJ1-1; 7 bases align to TRBD1. The CDR3 is 13 residues long. Germline V gives CDR1 MDHEN, CDR2 SYDVKM. V shed 7 bases, J shed 6 bases, and the junction held 8 bases outside the gene matches. The CDR3 sequence: CASTGGGYPEAFF. The CDR3 DNA sequence: TGTGCCAGCACAGGGGGGGGTTACCCTGAAGCTTTCTTT.

In its sample, this clonotype was seen many times. The chain has TRBV6-6 and TRBJ2-5; TRBD2 agrees at 7 bases. V lost 0 bases to trimming and J lost 2 bases; unmatched junction nucleotides: 6. This CDR3 has 16 amino acids. The V gene's germline CDR1 is MNHNY and CDR2 SVGAGI (reference sequence). The CDR3 sequence: CASSYSTPSGQETQYF. For the CDR3, the DNA is TGTGCCAGCAGTTACTCGACACCTAGCGGACAAGAGACCCAGTACTTC.

The chain is built from TRBV3-1 and TRBJ2-1, with no clear D. The V end was cut by 1 base, the J end by 0 bases, with 16 bases between. The CDR3 extends over 18 amino acids. Germline CDR1 is LGHDT and CDR2 is YNNKEL (reference sequence). The CDR3 sequence: CASSQGGVARSSYNEQFF. Here the CDR3 DNA reads TGTGCCAGCAGCCAAGGGGGTGTAGCACGAAGCTCCTACAATGAGCAGTTCTTC.

This clonotype came up a few times. This chain joins TRBV5-1 and TRBJ2-5; D ambiguous. The better agreement between TRBJ2-7 and the DNA end casts doubt on the J call. This CDR3 spans 13 amino acids. The germline CDR1 and CDR2 sequences are SGHRS and YFSETQ. CDR3 DNA sequence: TGCGCCAGCAGCTTGGCGATCAGCTACGAGCAGTACTTC. This codes for CASSLAISYEQYF.